This section outlines one TCR beta chain sequence together with its context. Antigen specificity is unknown. Additional DNA sequences in this sample encode the identical CDR3. Germline V lookup: CDR1 MDHEN, CDR2 SYDVKM. The CDR3 is 12 residues long. The V gene lost 6 bases and the J gene lost 4 bases, with 9 bases spanning the gap. The investigators split CD4+ cells into a CD45RA+ naive subset and a CD45RA-negative memory subset. Sequencing used immunoSEQ multiplex PCR; TCRdb keeps in-frame clones, though not all of them. The sample includes hundreds of thousands of clones, roughly 70% of them seen just once. These data come from a study of shared clonotypes between healthy human individuals. About the study: Three plates each covered CD4 naive and memory; CD8 naive two, CD8 memory one. Overall study findings and caveats: A generally larger estimated richness was seen in naive subsets than in memory subsets. Shared across several donors were 4% to 6% of the naive CD4 clonotypes.

This chain uses TRBV28 with TRBJ1-1, with unresolved D. This clonotype was obtained from a woman younger than 45 in good health. Material: memory CD4+ T cells sorted from blood. As for subset: CD45RA-negative fraction. CDR3 residues: CASSRPRTEAFF. The CDR3 nucleotides read TGTGCCAGCAGCCGTCCCCGCACTGAAGCTTTCTTT.